This is a list of T cell receptor beta chains from one sample in a study of blood T cells in healthy people across ages. TCRdb re-called the 5' RACE reads with MiXCR, one entry per CDR3 protein. The sample consists of about 1.5 million distinct CDR3 sequences, 40% to 50% of them appearing once. Source material: blood. All receptors derive from a young woman in good health. Each CDR3 is given with its conserved first and last residue. A D gene is named only where the DNA matches it firmly. Expanded clones get a size class; other rows say once, few or many, or leave the size out.

CDR3 protein: CSARRGGTQETQYF
CDR3 DNA: TGCAGTGCCCGACGGGGGGGGACTCAAGAGACCCAGTACTTC
D gene: TRBD2
clone size: NA
J gene: TRBJ2-5
V gene: TRBV20-1

CDR3 protein: CASSPPGYGQETQYF
CDR3 DNA: TGTGCCAGCAGCCCCCCAGGGTATGGGCAAGAGACCCAGTACTTC
D gene: NA
clone size: NA
J gene: TRBJ2-5
V gene: TRBV3-1

CDR3 protein: CASSLTGRQGGSTDTQYF
CDR3 DNA: TGTGCCAGCAGTTTAACGGGTCGACAGGGAGGAAGCACAGATACGCAGTATTTT
D gene: NA
clone size: NA
J gene: TRBJ2-3
V gene: TRBV12-3/TRBV12-4

CDR3 protein: CASSLGPPGPTIWSSYEQYF
CDR3 DNA: TGTGCCAGCAGCTTAGGACCTCCGGGACCCACGATCTGGAGCTCCTACGAGCAGTACTTC
D gene: NA
clone size: NA
J gene: TRBJ2-7
V gene: TRBV7-6

CDR3 protein: CASSFQQRTSNYGYTF
CDR3 DNA: TGTGCCAGCAGCTTCCAACAGAGAACCAGTAACTATGGCTACACCTTC
D gene: NA
clone size: NA
J gene: TRBJ1-2
V gene: TRBV9

CDR3 protein: CASSFQGSQETQYF
CDR3 DNA: TGTGCCAGCAGCTTTCAGGGGAGTCAAGAGACCCAGTACTTC
D gene: NA
clone size: NA
J gene: TRBJ2-5
V gene: TRBV7-9

CDR3 protein: CASSQDPPSGLYNEQFF
CDR3 DNA: TGTGCCAGCAGCCAAGATCCTCCTAGCGGCTTATACAATGAGCAGTTCTTC
D gene: TRBD2
clone size: many
J gene: TRBJ2-1
V gene: TRBV4-2

CDR3 protein: CASGGLVASEQYF
CDR3 DNA: TGCGCCAGCGGTGGACTAGTTGCTAGTGAGCAGTACTTC
D gene: TRBD2
clone size: NA
J gene: TRBJ2-5
V gene: TRBV10-2

CDR3 protein: CSARALYEQYF
CDR3 DNA: TGCAGTGCTAGGGCCCTCTACGAGCAGTACTTC
D gene: NA
clone size: few
J gene: TRBJ2-7
V gene: TRBV20-1

CDR3 protein: CASSPGQGMHEQYF
CDR3 DNA: TGTGCCAGCAGCCCCGGACAGGGAATGCACGAGCAGTACTTC
D gene: TRBD1
clone size: many
J gene: TRBJ2-7
V gene: TRBV12-3/TRBV12-4

CDR3 protein: CASSKAASGRREQYF
CDR3 DNA: TGTGCCAGCAGCAAAGCGGCTAGCGGGAGGCGCGAGCAGTACTTC
D gene: NA
clone size: NA
J gene: TRBJ2-7
V gene: TRBV21-1

CDR3 protein: CASRALTSEKLFF
CDR3 DNA: TGTGCCAGTAGGGCCCTTACCTCTGAAAAACTGTTTTTT
D gene: NA
clone size: NA
J gene: TRBJ1-4
V gene: TRBV19

CDR3 protein: CASSYNPGQGNSYEQYF
CDR3 DNA: TGTGCCAGCAGTTACAACCCTGGACAGGGCAACTCCTACGAGCAGTACTTC
D gene: TRBD1
clone size: few
J gene: TRBJ2-7
V gene: TRBV6-5

CDR3 protein: CASSEGKGVANEKLFF
CDR3 DNA: TGTGCCAGCAGTGAGGGAAAGGGTGTGGCTAATGAAAAACTGTTTTTT
D gene: NA
clone size: NA
J gene: TRBJ1-4
V gene: TRBV6-1

CDR3 protein: CASSQNGLVWETQYF
CDR3 DNA: TGCGCCAGCAGCCAAAATGGGCTAGTTTGGGAGACCCAGTACTTC
D gene: NA
clone size: many
J gene: TRBJ2-5
V gene: TRBV4-1

CDR3 protein: CASSSHGDYGNIQYF
CDR3 DNA: TGTGCCAGCAGTTCGCATGGGGACTATGGAAACATTCAGTACTTC
D gene: TRBD2
clone size: few
J gene: TRBJ2-4
V gene: TRBV6-2/TRBV6-3

CDR3 protein: CATLPTGGGGTEAFF
CDR3 DNA: TGCGCCACCTTGCCCACAGGGGGAGGGGGGACTGAAGCTTTCTTT
D gene: TRBD1
clone size: NA
J gene: TRBJ1-1
V gene: TRBV4-1

CDR3 protein: CASSYSVRGNQPQHF
CDR3 DNA: TGTGCCAGCAGTTACTCTGTAAGAGGCAATCAGCCCCAGCATTTT
D gene: NA
clone size: NA
J gene: TRBJ1-5
V gene: TRBV6-5

CDR3 protein: CANPRTAGETQYF
CDR3 DNA: TGTGCCAACCCTCGGACAGCGGGGGAGACCCAGTACTTC
D gene: NA
clone size: NA
J gene: TRBJ2-5
V gene: TRBV6-1

CDR3 protein: CAIQPGDSYNEQFF
CDR3 DNA: TGTGCCATCCAGCCGGGGGACTCCTACAATGAGCAGTTCTTC
D gene: NA
clone size: NA
J gene: TRBJ2-1
V gene: TRBV6-6

CDR3 protein: CAISDPTGGRGGYTF
CDR3 DNA: TGTGCCATCAGTGACCCGACAGGGGGGAGAGGTGGCTACACCTTC
D gene: TRBD1
clone size: NA
J gene: TRBJ1-2
V gene: TRBV10-3

CDR3 protein: CATSSAPGDGYTF
CDR3 DNA: TGTGCCACCAGCAGTGCCCCGGGGGATGGCTACACCTTC
D gene: NA
clone size: NA
J gene: TRBJ1-2
V gene: TRBV15

CDR3 protein: CASSLVRAAGVPYEQYF
CDR3 DNA: TGTGCCAGCAGCTTAGTGAGGGCAGCGGGAGTTCCCTACGAGCAGTACTTC
D gene: TRBD2
clone size: few
J gene: TRBJ2-7
V gene: TRBV11-2

CDR3 protein: CASRQGNYEQYF
CDR3 DNA: TGCGCCAGCAGACAAGGTAACTACGAGCAGTACTTC
D gene: NA
clone size: many
J gene: TRBJ2-7
V gene: TRBV5-1

CDR3 protein: CASSVSGGRASYNEQFF
CDR3 DNA: TGTGCCAGCAGCGTATCCGGGGGGAGGGCCTCCTACAATGAGCAGTTCTTC
D gene: TRBD2
clone size: NA
J gene: TRBJ2-1
V gene: TRBV9

CDR3 protein: CASSQDKWQGSYGYTF
CDR3 DNA: TGTGCCAGCAGCCAAGATAAATGGCAGGGGTCCTATGGCTACACCTTC
D gene: NA
clone size: few
J gene: TRBJ1-2
V gene: TRBV14

CDR3 protein: CASSKGQGPETQYF
CDR3 DNA: TGTGCCAGCAGCAAAGGACAGGGCCCAGAGACCCAGTACTTC
D gene: TRBD1
clone size: few
J gene: TRBJ2-5
V gene: TRBV5-6

CDR3 protein: CAWSGQLYNEQFF
CDR3 DNA: TGTGCCTGGAGCGGACAGCTATACAATGAGCAGTTCTTC
D gene: NA
clone size: NA
J gene: TRBJ2-1
V gene: TRBV30

CDR3 protein: CSVSSGEQYF
CDR3 DNA: TGCAGTGTGTCTTCGGGCGAGCAGTACTTC
D gene: NA
clone size: NA
J gene: TRBJ2-7
V gene: TRBV20-1

CDR3 protein: CSVERAREGEKLFF
CDR3 DNA: TGCAGCGTTGAAAGGGCGAGGGAGGGAGAAAAACTGTTTTTT
D gene: NA
clone size: NA
J gene: TRBJ1-4
V gene: TRBV29-1

CDR3 protein: CASSQTIPWGPGANVLTF
CDR3 DNA: TGCGCCAGCAGCCAAACCATTCCTTGGGGCCCTGGGGCCAACGTCCTGACTTTC
D gene: NA
clone size: few
J gene: TRBJ2-6
V gene: TRBV4-1

CDR3 protein: CASTRGVSYEQYF
CDR3 DNA: TGTGCCAGCACAAGAGGGGTTTCCTACGAGCAGTACTTC
D gene: NA
clone size: NA
J gene: TRBJ2-7
V gene: TRBV6-5

CDR3 protein: CASSVMGQGARGGYTF
CDR3 DNA: TGTGCCAGCAGTGTGATGGGACAGGGGGCCAGGGGTGGCTACACCTTC
D gene: TRBD1
clone size: NA
J gene: TRBJ1-2
V gene: TRBV2

CDR3 protein: CASSLSPPDTQYF
CDR3 DNA: TGCGCCAGCAGCTTGTCGCCTCCAGATACGCAGTATTTT
D gene: NA
clone size: NA
J gene: TRBJ2-3
V gene: TRBV5-1

CDR3 protein: CASSLIGSHEQYF
CDR3 DNA: TGTGCCAGCAGTTTAATAGGGTCCCACGAGCAGTACTTC
D gene: NA
clone size: few
J gene: TRBJ2-7
V gene: TRBV27

CDR3 protein: CSATFGLAGEDEQYF
CDR3 DNA: TGCAGTGCTACCTTTGGGCTAGCGGGAGAAGACGAGCAGTACTTC
D gene: TRBD2
clone size: NA
J gene: TRBJ2-7
V gene: TRBV20-1

CDR3 protein: CASSLRSGRDYNEQFF
CDR3 DNA: TGTGCCAGCAGCTTGCGTAGCGGGAGGGACTACAATGAGCAGTTCTTC
D gene: TRBD2
clone size: few
J gene: TRBJ2-1
V gene: TRBV5-6

CDR3 protein: CASSVATTDEQYF
CDR3 DNA: TGTGCCAGCTCAGTGGCCACTACCGACGAGCAGTACTTC
D gene: NA
clone size: few
J gene: TRBJ2-7
V gene: TRBV18

CDR3 protein: CASRDRGDTDTQYF
CDR3 DNA: TGTGCCAGCAGGGACAGGGGGGACACAGATACGCAGTATTTT
D gene: TRBD1
clone size: NA
J gene: TRBJ2-3
V gene: TRBV12-3/TRBV12-4

CDR3 protein: CASSLAGIQETQYF
CDR3 DNA: TGTGCCAGCAGCTTAGCGGGGATACAAGAGACCCAGTACTTC
D gene: TRBD2
clone size: many
J gene: TRBJ2-5
V gene: TRBV5-1

CDR3 protein: CASSQGLAGVREQFF
CDR3 DNA: TGCGCCAGCAGCCAGGGACTAGCGGGAGTTCGCGAGCAGTTCTTC
D gene: TRBD2
clone size: few
J gene: TRBJ2-1
V gene: TRBV4-1

CDR3 protein: CASSHRPTASQPQHF
CDR3 DNA: TGTGCCAGCAGCCATCGGCCGACAGCCAGTCAGCCCCAGCATTTT
D gene: NA
clone size: NA
J gene: TRBJ1-5
V gene: TRBV7-2

CDR3 protein: CASSPQSGELFF
CDR3 DNA: TGTGCCAGCAGTCCCCAGTCGGGGGAACTGTTTTTT
D gene: NA
clone size: NA
J gene: TRBJ1-4
V gene: TRBV12-3/TRBV12-4

CDR3 protein: CASSLVRDLASYEQYF
CDR3 DNA: TGTGCCAGCAGCTTAGTGAGGGACCTAGCATCCTACGAGCAGTACTTC
D gene: NA
clone size: NA
J gene: TRBJ2-7
V gene: TRBV7-9

CDR3 protein: CASSQEHGTGIGKLFF
CDR3 DNA: TGTGCCAGCAGCCAAGAACATGGGACAGGGATTGGAAAACTGTTTTTT
D gene: TRBD1
clone size: NA
J gene: TRBJ1-4
V gene: TRBV3-1

CDR3 protein: CASRPPHTSYEQYF
CDR3 DNA: TGTGCCAGCAGGCCGCCGCACACCTCCTACGAGCAGTACTTC
D gene: NA
clone size: NA
J gene: TRBJ2-7
V gene: TRBV6-5

CDR3 protein: CSALQGARKLFF
CDR3 DNA: TGCAGTGCCTTACAGGGGGCGCGAAAACTGTTTTTT
D gene: TRBD1
clone size: few
J gene: TRBJ1-4
V gene: TRBV20-1

CDR3 protein: CASSINPGRAEKETQYF
CDR3 DNA: TGTGCCAGCTCGATCAATCCGGGACGAGCTGAAAAAGAGACCCAGTACTTC
D gene: NA
clone size: NA
J gene: TRBJ2-5
V gene: TRBV18